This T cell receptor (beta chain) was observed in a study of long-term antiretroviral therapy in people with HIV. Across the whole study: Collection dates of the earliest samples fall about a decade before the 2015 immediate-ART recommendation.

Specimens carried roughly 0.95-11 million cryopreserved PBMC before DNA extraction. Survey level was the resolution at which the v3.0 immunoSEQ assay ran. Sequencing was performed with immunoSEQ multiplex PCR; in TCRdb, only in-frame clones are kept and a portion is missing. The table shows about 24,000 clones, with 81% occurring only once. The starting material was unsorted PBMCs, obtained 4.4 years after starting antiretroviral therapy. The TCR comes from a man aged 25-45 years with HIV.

CDR3 sequence (DNA): TGTGCCAGCAGTTTATCGGGGGATCTCTACGAGCAGTACTTC. This encodes CASSLSGDLYEQYF. This chain joins TRBV27 and TRBJ2-7; TRBD1 or TRBD2 may be the D gene (5 bases each). CDR3 length: 14 amino acids. Germline CDR1 and CDR2: MNHEY and SMNVEV (reference sequence). V was clipped by 0 bases and J by 3 bases, with 9 bases between them.